A single sample is the source of the 24 T cell receptor beta chains below, sequenced in a study of blood T cell repertoires in COVID-19. Profiled with immunoSEQ multiplex PCR; TCRdb holds only in-frame clones, not every one. Among 300,000 to 400,000 clones, 85% to 90% were seen once, and the ten largest hold around 0.95%. The sequenced sample consisted of PBMCs or T cells enriched from blood (not recorded which). These receptor sequences come from a woman in her 30s with acute COVID-19.

V gene TRBV14 combines with J gene TRBJ2-7; D gene unclear. V was clipped by 1 base and J by 1 base, with 8 bases between them. The CDR3 has 14 residues. CDR1 and CDR2 (germline): SGHDN, FVKESK. DNA of the CDR3: TGTGCCAGCAGCCAAGCCCCCAGATCCTACGAGCAGTACTTC. Translating gives CASSQAPRSYEQYF.

The chain recombines TRBV6-2 or TRBV6-3 with TRBJ1-5; 8 bases are a match to TRBD1. Trimming took 0 bases from V and 11 from J; bases not matched to a gene: 9. The CDR3 length is 15 residues. Germline V gene lookup returns CDR1 MNHEY and CDR2 SVGEGT. CDR3 DNA: TGTGCCAGCAGTTACTCGAGGCCAGGGGGCGGGTCCCAGCATTTT. Its translation is CASSYSRPGGGSQHF.

The V gene is TRBV2, the J gene TRBJ2-1; 8 nucleotides align to TRBD1. CDR1 is SNHLY and CDR2 is FYNNEI in the germline V gene. After removal of 3 bases from V and 2 bases from J, the junction contained 3 bases not matched to a gene. The CDR3 totals 15 residues. The CDR3 reads CASSDDRGAYNEQFF. As DNA, the CDR3 is TGTGCCAGCAGTGACGACAGGGGTGCCTACAATGAGCAGTTCTTC.

V is TRBV2 and J is TRBJ1-6; 7 bases match TRBD1. With V trimmed by 3 bases and J by 7 bases, 6 bases remained unmatched. This CDR3 has 15 amino acids. CDR1 and CDR2 from the germline V gene are SNHLY and FYNNEI. The CDR3 region is CASSEAGTVNSPLHF. CDR3 DNA: TGTGCCAGCAGTGAGGCCGGGACAGTCAATTCACCCCTCCACTTT. Variable domain in full (rest from reference TRBV2 and TRBJ1-6): EPEVTQTPSHQVTQMGQEVILRCVPISNHLYFYWYRQILGQKVEFLVSFYNNEISEKSEIFDDQFSVERPDGSNFTLKIRSTKLEDSAMYFCASSEAGTVNSPLHFGNGTRLTVT.

The chain is built from TRBV2 and TRBJ2-4; weak D call: TRBD2 (6 bases). This CDR3 spans 16 amino acids. V lost 1 base and J 1 base, leaving 11 bases between the germline ends. Germline-derived CDR1 and CDR2 are SNHLY and FYNNEI. This CDR3 is CASSEGASVAKNIQYF. DNA for the CDR3: TGTGCCAGCAGTGAAGGGGCTAGCGTGGCCAAAAACATTCAGTACTTC.

The genes are TRBV6-5 and TRBJ2-2; D is unclear. Germline V gene lookup returns CDR1 MNHEY and CDR2 SVGAGI. CDR3 length: 13 residues. V was trimmed by 6 bases and J by 3 bases, leaving 8 bases between them. As DNA, the CDR3 is TGTGCCAGCAGCCACCCGGACACCGGGGAGCTGTTTTTT. It translates to CASSHPDTGELFF.

The chain links TRBV27 to TRBJ1-1; D remains unclear. This CDR3 contains 17 residues. Germline assignment: CDR1 MNHEY and CDR2 SMNVEV (reference sequence). The V gene lost 3 bases and the J gene lost 0 bases, with 17 bases spanning the gap. The CDR3 loop reads CASSFRFEKSLNTEAFF. CDR3 in DNA: TGTGCCAGCAGTTTCCGTTTCGAGAAGTCTCTGAACACTGAAGCTTTCTTT.

The chain combines TRBV7-2 with TRBJ1-1, with D unclear. V was cut by 1 base and J by 2 bases, with 11 bases left in between. Germline-derived CDR1 and CDR2 are SGHTA and FQGNSA. This CDR3 is 15 amino acids long. The CDR3 sequence: CASSLVGSTNTEAFF. The CDR3 coding sequence is TGTGCCAGCAGCTTAGTGGGGAGTACTAACACTGAAGCTTTCTTT. Drawing the rest from reference TRBV7-2 and TRBJ1-1, the complete variable domain is GAGVSQSPSNKVTEKGKDVELRCDPISGHTALYWYRQSLGQGLEFLIYFQGNSAPDKSGLPSDRFSAERTGGSVSTLTIQRTQQEDSAVYLCASSLVGSTNTEAFFGQGTRLTVV.

This clone was observed a single time. J is TRBJ1-6 and V is TRBV7-9, with 7 bases aligning to TRBD1. Germline trimming cut 4 bases from V and 5 bases from J; bases unmatched to any gene: 8. The CDR3 has 16 residues. Germline CDR1 and CDR2: SEHNR and FQNEAQ (reference sequence). Written as DNA, the CDR3 is TGTGCCAGCAGCTCCTACAGGGGCCAAAATAATTCACCCCTCCACTTT. This gives the protein CASSSYRGQNNSPLHF. Using reference TRBV7-9 and TRBJ1-6 for the parts outside the CDR3, the full variable domain is DTGVSQNPRHKITKRGQNVTFRCDPISEHNRLYWYRQTLGQGPEFLTYFQNEAQLEKSRLLSDRFSAERPKGSFSTLEIQRTEQGDSAMYLCASSSYRGQNNSPLHFGNGTRLTVT.

The rearrangement uses TRBV6-2 or TRBV6-3 and TRBJ1-5; the match to TRBD1 covers 11 bases. This CDR3 is 16 amino acids long. The germline CDR1 and CDR2 sequences are MNHEY and SVGEGT. V gave up 6 bases and J gave up 7 bases; unmatched junction bases: 11. CDR3: CASSPGTGGLWQPQHF. As DNA, the CDR3 is TGTGCCAGCAGCCCCGGGACAGGGGGGCTCTGGCAGCCCCAGCATTTT.

The rearrangement joins TRBV9 to TRBJ1-3; 9 bases fit TRBD1. The V and J ends lost 0 bases and 13 bases, in that order; junction bases with no gene match: 11. Germline CDR1 is SGDLS and CDR2 is YYNGEE. CDR3 length: 15 amino acids. CDR3: CASSVEGTGRDWIYF. The CDR3 bases are TGTGCCAGCAGCGTAGAAGGGACAGGGAGAGATTGGATATATTTT.

This clone was found once. J is TRBJ1-5 and V is TRBV2, with 9 bases that match TRBD1. With 4 bases clipped from V and 2 bases from J, the junction kept 3 bases outside the gene matches. Germline V gene lookup returns CDR1 SNHLY and CDR2 FYNNEI. The CDR3 consists of 15 residues. Here the CDR3 reads CASSVRTGGNQPQHF. Written as DNA, the CDR3 is TGTGCCAGCAGTGTCCGGACAGGGGGCAATCAGCCCCAGCATTTT. Drawing the rest from reference TRBV2 and TRBJ1-5, the complete variable domain is EPEVTQTPSHQVTQMGQEVILRCVPISNHLYFYWYRQILGQKVEFLVSFYNNEISEKSEIFDDQFSVERPDGSNFTLKIRSTKLEDSAMYFCASSVRTGGNQPQHFGDGTRLSIL.

The CDR3 nucleotides read TGTGCCAGCAGCCAGCACTTAAGACTAGCGGGGGGGCGCTTCACAGATACGCAGTATTTT. Its protein is CASSQHLRLAGGRFTDTQYF. This chain links TRBV3-1 (or the pseudogene TRBV3-2) with TRBJ2-3; 14 nucleotides agree with TRBD2. Germline V gives CDR1 LGHDT, CDR2 YNNKEL (reference sequence). J lost 2 bases, V lost 3 bases, and 13 bases had no gene match. The CDR3 is 20 residues long.

V usage is TRBV6-5 and J usage is TRBJ1-1; unclear D gene. The germline V gene has CDR1 MNHEY and CDR2 SVGAGI. CDR3 length equals 13 residues. V was shortened by 7 bases and J by 4 bases, with 13 bases between the two germline ends. CDR3: CASTLSLGTEAFF. CDR3 DNA sequence: TGTGCCAGCACCCTGTCGCTCGGCACTGAAGCTTTCTTT.

V usage is TRBV12-3 or TRBV12-4 and J usage is TRBJ1-5, with unresolved D. The CDR3 covers 12 residues. Deletions cut 3 bases from V and 9 bases from J, with 9 bases between. The CDR3: CASSFRPGPQHF. The CDR3 DNA is TGTGCCAGCAGTTTCCGCCCCGGGCCCCAGCATTTT.

This CDR3 reads CASRVYPALTGGSEAFF. As DNA, the CDR3 is TGTGCCAGTAGAGTATATCCCGCGCTGACGGGGGGATCTGAAGCTTTCTTT. This chain joins TRBV19 and TRBJ1-1; tentatively, D is TRBD1 (5 bases). The V end lost 6 bases, the J end lost 6 bases, and 26 bases lay between the germline ends. This CDR3 spans 17 amino acids. From germline, CDR1 is LNHDA and CDR2 SQIVND (reference sequence).

The chain combines TRBV4-1 with TRBJ1-4; the D gene is possibly TRBD1 (6 bases). Germline CDR1 MGHRA, CDR2 YSYEKL. The CDR3 length is 17 residues. Trimming removed 0 bases at V and 7 bases at J, with 18 bases between. The CDR3 nucleotides are TGCGCCAGCAGCCAAGAAGGGACACTTAAAGGGGGTGAAAAACTGTTTTTT. Protein sequence: CASSQEGTLKGGEKLFF.

Remarks on this clone: The sample has other DNA sequences that encode this CDR3 too. The chain has TRBV18 and TRBJ2-7; 7 bases fit TRBD2. V lost 3 bases, J lost 0 bases, and 2 bases stayed unmatched. Germline loops: CDR1 KGHSH, CDR2 LQKENI. This CDR3 region has 14 residues. The CDR3 nucleotides are TGTGCCAGCTCACCTACGGGGGGCTCCTACGAGCAGTACTTC. Protein sequence: CASSPTGGSYEQYF. Supplemented by reference TRBV18 and TRBJ2-7, the full variable domain reads NAGVMQNPRHLVRRRGQEARLRCSPMKGHSHVYWYRQLPEEGLKFMVYLQKENIIDESGMPKERFSAEFPKEGPSILRIQQVVRGDSAAYFCASSPTGGSYEQYFGPGTRLTVT.

CDR3: CASRLHNEQFF. The CDR3 bases are TGTGCCAGTAGACTCCACAATGAGCAGTTCTTC. This chain connects TRBV19 to TRBJ2-1; D remains unclear. Germline lookup yields CDR1 LNHDA and CDR2 SQIVND (reference sequence). The ends were cut back, 6 bases at V and 5 bases at J, with 5 bases in the middle. The CDR3 spans 11 residues.

V is TRBV28 and J is TRBJ2-7; D perhaps matches TRBD1 (6 bases). CDR3 size: 14 residues. From germline, CDR1 is MDHEN and CDR2 SYDVKM. Trimming left V 7 bases short and J 0 bases short, with 13 bases between. The chain's CDR3 is CASTSLGGSYEQYF. In DNA, the CDR3 is TGTGCCAGCACCTCTTTAGGGGGCTCCTACGAGCAGTACTTC.

This chain uses TRBV27 with TRBJ1-2; 10 positions agree with TRBD1. V lost 5 bases, J lost 6 bases, and 6 bases stayed unmatched. This CDR3 contains 14 residues. Germline V gene lookup returns CDR1 MNHEY and CDR2 SMNVEV (reference sequence). The CDR3 sequence is CASSLLGTGDGYTF. CDR3 DNA: TGTGCCAGCAGTCTCCTGGGGACAGGGGATGGCTACACCTTC.

This chain links TRBV9 with TRBJ2-7, with TRBD2 as a possible D gene (6 bases). Germline values: CDR1 SGDLS, CDR2 YYNGEE. This CDR3 spans 14 amino acids. The germline V and J ends were trimmed by 3 bases and 0 bases, with 10 bases remaining between them. In DNA, the CDR3 is TGTGCCAGCAGCGGGGGGGAGAGCTCCTACGAGCAGTACTTC. Amino acids: CASSGGESSYEQYF.

The chain recombines TRBV5-1 with TRBJ1-2; 7 bases agree with TRBD1. The CDR3 runs to 13 residues. The junction had 5 bases not matched to a gene; V was cut back by 4 bases and J by 5 bases. Looked up from germline, CDR1 is SGHRS and CDR2 is YFSETQ. This chain's CDR3 is CASSAQGLYGYTF. The CDR3 bases are TGCGCCAGCAGCGCACAGGGGTTATATGGCTACACCTTC.

The rearrangement links TRBV19 to TRBJ2-7; 10 nucleotides line up with TRBD1. From germline, CDR1 is LNHDA and CDR2 SQIVND (reference sequence). The CDR3 is 15 amino acids. Trimming removed 5 bases from V and 1 base from J; junction bases left unmatched: 5. CDR3 sequence reads: CASSPRTGGSYEQYF. CDR3 bases: TGTGCCAGTAGTCCAAGGACAGGGGGGTCCTACGAGCAGTACTTC. Filled out from reference TRBV19 and TRBJ2-7, the complete variable domain reads DGGITQSPKYLFRKEGQNVTLSCEQNLNHDAMYWYRQDPGQGLRLIYYSQIVNDFQKGDIAEGYSVSREKKESFPLTVTSAQKNPTAFYLCASSPRTGGSYEQYFGPGTRLTVT.